This T cell receptor beta chain appears in the sequencing data of a study of T cells in localized non-small cell lung cancer. Sequencing was performed with immunoSEQ multiplex PCR; in TCRdb, only in-frame clones are kept and a portion is missing. The sample has around 26,000 clones, over 75% seen once. V lost 2 bases to trimming and J lost 7 bases; unmatched junction nucleotides: 5. The germline V gene encodes CDR1 SGDLS and CDR2 YYNGEE. This CDR3 is 15 amino acids long. Study findings and constraints: Adjacent uninvolved lung tissue had the highest T cell clonality, exceeding tumor. Longer overall survival was seen with higher T cell density measured in blood. Adjacent lung was found to contain a median around 56 of the top 100 tumor clones.

Regarding this clone: Antigen specificity is unknown.

The chain has TRBV9 and TRBJ1-6, with 8 bases matching TRBD1. The receptor's source is a man aged 40-75 years with stage III squamous cell lung carcinoma. The material was peripheral blood, obtained before any cancer treatment. CDR3 amino acids: CASSVQGAGNSPLHF. DNA of the CDR3: TGTGCCAGCAGCGTTCAGGGGGCAGGGAATTCACCCCTCCACTTT.